These 8 T cell receptor beta chains originate from one sample sequenced in a study of blood T cell repertoires in COVID-19. Sequenced by immunoSEQ multiplex PCR; TCRdb stores in-frame clones only, minus some. The sample lists over 250,000 clones; over 75% were seen once. Sequenced sample: PBMCs or T cells enriched from blood (not recorded which). The receptors were gathered from a woman aged 25 to 45 who had recovered from COVID-19.

V is TRBV3-1 (or the pseudogene TRBV3-2) and J is TRBJ2-5; D is unresolved. This CDR3 comprises 14 residues. Trimming shortened V by 4 bases and J by 1 base, and 10 bases separated the two germline ends. Per the germline V gene, CDR1 is LGHDT and CDR2 is YNNKEL (reference sequence). CDR3 bases: TGTGCCAGCAGCCCGACTGGAACCCAAGAGACCCAGTACTTC. Protein product: CASSPTGTQETQYF.

This CDR3 reads CASVYGNQPQHF. The CDR3 nucleotides are TGTGCCAGCGTCTACGGCAATCAGCCCCAGCATTTT. The rearrangement uses TRBV6-5 and TRBJ1-5; D is ambiguous. The length of the CDR3 is 12 residues. V shed 8 bases and J shed 2 bases, with 7 bases lying between them. Germline values: CDR1 MNHEY, CDR2 SVGAGI.

The chain carries TRBV5-1 and TRBJ2-7; 8 bases are a match to TRBD2. This CDR3 contains 16 residues. The junction had 10 bases not matched to a gene; V was cut back by 4 bases and J by 1 base. Germline-derived CDR1 and CDR2 are SGHRS and YFSETQ. The CDR3, as DNA: TGCGCCAGCAGCCCGACGGTTAGCGGGGCATCCTACGAGCAGTACTTC. It translates to CASSPTVSGASYEQYF.

The chain carries TRBV6-5 and TRBJ2-7; 7 bases align to TRBD1. The trim removed 6 bases at V and 3 bases at J, leaving 5 bases unmatched. The CDR3 totals 13 residues. Germline V gives CDR1 MNHEY, CDR2 SVGAGI. Here the CDR3 reads CASRSTGYYEQYF. In DNA, the CDR3 is TGTGCCAGCAGGTCGACAGGGTACTACGAGCAGTACTTC.

As DNA, the CDR3 is TGTGCCACCAGTGATTTGCCGGGGAGGGACAGGGATTATGAGCAGTTCTTC. This encodes CATSDLPGRDRDYEQFF. V is TRBV24-1 and J is TRBJ2-1; 9 positions agree with TRBD1. Germline V gene sequence: CDR1 KGHDR, CDR2 SFDVKD. The CDR3 covers 17 residues. V lost 0 bases, J lost 8 bases, and 10 bases stayed unmatched.

The chain carries TRBV4-2 and TRBJ2-5, with 8 bases matching TRBD2. The length of the CDR3 is 16 residues. Germline values: CDR1 LGHNA, CDR2 YNFKEQ. Trimming removed 1 base from V and 3 bases from J; junction bases left unmatched: 7. The CDR3 reads CASSQAYGGAKETQYF. The CDR3 DNA reads as TGTGCCAGCAGCCAAGCATACGGGGGGGCTAAAGAGACCCAGTACTTC.

This clone was seen only a few times. The chain carries TRBV2 and TRBJ2-2, with no clear D. The germline CDR1 and CDR2 sequences are SNHLY and FYNNEI. V lost 8 bases and J lost 2, with 12 bases in between. This CDR3 comprises 14 residues. This CDR3 reads CASAWRSNTGELFF. Written as DNA, the CDR3 is TGTGCCAGCGCTTGGCGGAGCAACACCGGGGAGCTGTTTTTT.

V gene TRBV7-9 combines with J gene TRBJ2-3; 12 nucleotides match TRBD2. CDR3 length: 17 amino acids. V shed 0 bases and J 5 bases; nucleotides not matched to a gene: 6. Germline CDR1 reads SEHNR; CDR2 reads FQNEAQ (reference sequence). DNA for the CDR3: TGTGCCAGCAGCTTAGCCCCTAGCGGGGGGGCAGAAGATACGCAGTATTTT. This sequence encodes CASSLAPSGGAEDTQYF.